This entry features one T cell receptor (beta chain) sequence. What it recognizes is unknown. Recipients were bled about 28 days pretransplant and at posttransplant days 30, 100, 180. The data belong to a study of T cell clonotyping in hematopoietic cell transplantation. Notes on the study in general: Recipient TCR diversity dropped after transplant; expanded clonotypes rose from day 30 to 180.

The CDR3 is 18 residues long. J gave up 6 bases and V 1 base, and 13 bases lay outside the gene matches. Looked up from germline, CDR1 is SGHVS and CDR2 is FQNEAQ. The protocol was immunoSEQ multiplex PCR, while the TCRdb copy is restricted to in-frame clones and leaves out a portion. The sample consists of about 5,000 clones, approximately 89% of them appearing once. This chain uses TRBV7-8 with TRBJ2-1, with 9 bases fitting TRBD2. The sequencing used peripheral blood mononuclear cells, collected 100 days after allogeneic stem cell transplant. This clonotype was obtained from a male patient aged 70-79 years who had an allogeneic stem cell transplant from an unrelated donor, so T cells may come from the graft donor. Some clones in this sample may be carry-over from other donors' samples. CDR3 residues: CASSLGPISGSGSNEQFF. In DNA form, the CDR3 reads TGTGCCAGCAGCTTAGGTCCAATTAGCGGGAGCGGAAGCAATGAGCAGTTCTTC.